Each of the 17 T cell receptor beta chains below was sequenced from the same sample in a study of blood T cell repertoires in COVID-19. Sequenced by immunoSEQ multiplex PCR; TCRdb stores in-frame clones only, minus some. Found here are about 130,000 clones, about 85% of them singletons; the top ten hold more than 9.5%. Sequenced: peripheral blood. All receptors derive from a man in his forties or fifties with active or convalescent COVID-19.

The CDR3 coding sequence is TGTGCCAGCAGTGAGGCGGGGGGTTGGGAGTCACCCCTCCACTTT. Protein: CASSEAGGWESPLHF. This rearrangement joins TRBV25-1 to TRBJ1-6; possible D gene TRBD1, 5 bases. Trimming removed 3 bases at V and 10 bases at J, with 16 bases between. The CDR3 has 15 amino acids. The germline gives CDR1 MGHDK, CDR2 SYGVNS.

The chain is built from TRBV6-5 and TRBJ1-1; the D gene is possibly TRBD1 (6 bases). The V gene lost 5 bases and the J gene lost 1 base, with 11 bases spanning the gap. The CDR3 runs to 14 residues. CDR1 and CDR2 (germline): MNHEY, SVGAGI. The CDR3, as DNA: TGTGCCAGCAGTCGACAGGTCCCGAACACTGAAGCTTTCTTT. Protein sequence: CASSRQVPNTEAFF.

This clone was picked up one time. The V gene is TRBV19, the J gene TRBJ2-7, with a tentative D call TRBD2 (5 bases). Looked up from germline, CDR1 is LNHDA and CDR2 is SQIVND (reference sequence). The CDR3 length is 14 residues. The ends were cut back, 4 bases at V and 7 bases at J, with 17 bases in the middle. The CDR3 coding sequence is TGTGCCAGTAGTAGGAGCGGAGGACCCCCAGAGCAGTACTTC. Encoded protein: CASSRSGGPPEQYF.

The chain couples TRBV29-1 to TRBJ2-5; maybe TRBD2 (5 bases). CDR3 length: 13 residues. Between the trimmed V and J ends, which lost 5 bases and 5 bases, there was a span of 15 bases. Germline lookup yields CDR1 SQVTM and CDR2 ANQGSEA. CDR3 nucleotides: TGCAGCGTTAAACTAGTGACGGGGGAGACCCAGTACTTC. As protein: CSVKLVTGETQYF. Looking up the rest from reference TRBV29-1 and TRBJ2-5 gives the full variable domain: SAVISQKPSRDICQRGTSLTIQCQVDSQVTMMFWYRQQPGQSLTLIATANQGSEATYESGFVIDKFPISRPNLTFSTLTVSNMSPEDSSIYLCSVKLVTGETQYFGPGTRLLVL.

The genes are TRBV6-6 and TRBJ1-1; no firm D call. The CDR3 runs to 12 residues. Germline V lookup: CDR1 MNHNY, CDR2 SVGAGI (reference sequence). Trimming shortened V by 6 bases and J by 3 bases, and 8 bases separated the two germline ends. The CDR3 here is CASSRPDTEAFF. CDR3 in DNA: TGTGCCAGCAGCCGACCGGACACTGAAGCTTTCTTT.

The chain combines TRBV6-5 with TRBJ1-1, with TRBD1 as a possible D gene (6 bases). The ends were cut back, 8 bases at V and 8 bases at J, with 18 bases in the middle. CDR1 is MNHEY and CDR2 is SVGAGI in the germline V gene. CDR3 size: 13 residues. CDR3 DNA: TGTGCCAGCTGCCAAGGGGGTAGGTTGGAAGCTTTCTTT. Its protein product is CASCQGGRLEAFF.

This clone has a handful of counts. The chain carries TRBV4-1 and TRBJ2-2, with 12 bases matching TRBD2. V dropped 3 bases and J dropped 1; count of bases not matched to a gene: 0. CDR3 size: 16 residues. Germline V CDR1 and CDR2: MGHRA, YSYEKL. The CDR3: CASSQGLAGNTGELFF. Here the CDR3 DNA reads TGCGCCAGCAGCCAGGGACTAGCGGGGAACACCGGGGAGCTGTTTTTT.

V and J are TRBV6-1 and TRBJ1-5; weak D call: TRBD1 (6 bases). Germline V gene lookup returns CDR1 MNHNS and CDR2 SASEGT. Trimming pared 2 bases from V and 6 bases from J, leaving 17 bases between. The CDR3 spans 16 residues. The CDR3 DNA reads TGTGCCAGCAGTGAAAGGGGGACACAGTGGGGTCAGCCCCAGCATTTT. This gives the protein CASSERGTQWGQPQHF.

V is TRBV3-1 (or the pseudogene TRBV3-2) and J is TRBJ1-2, with 8 nucleotides matching TRBD1. J gave up 2 bases and V 3 bases, and 5 bases lay outside the gene matches. Germline loops: CDR1 LGHDT, CDR2 YNNKEL (reference sequence). The CDR3 extends over 15 amino acids. Here the CDR3 reads CASSHRQGRNYGYTF. The CDR3 DNA reads as TGTGCCAGCAGCCACAGACAGGGGCGAAACTATGGCTACACCTTC.

The chain has TRBV28 and TRBJ2-3; 10 bases align to TRBD2. CDR1 and CDR2 from the germline V gene are MDHEN and SYDVKM. This CDR3 is built from 15 residues. V was clipped by 5 bases and J by 5 bases; unmatched bases: 7. CDR3 residues: CASSLAGVRIDTQYF. The DNA for the CDR3 is TGTGCCAGCAGTCTAGCGGGGGTCCGTATAGATACGCAGTATTTT.

The chain carries TRBV5-1 and TRBJ1-1; a weak D match, TRBD1 (5 bases). Trimming shortened V by 7 bases and J by 1 base, and 11 bases separated the two germline ends. Germline CDR1 reads SGHRS; CDR2 reads YFSETQ. The CDR3 loop spans 13 amino acids. CDR3 sequence (DNA): TGCGCCAGCCAATCAACAGGGAACACTGAAGCTTTCTTT. Amino acids: CASQSTGNTEAFF.

J is TRBJ2-2 and V is TRBV7-9; D is possibly TRBD1 (5 bases). Trimming removed 3 bases at V and 8 bases at J, with 10 bases between. Germline V gene lookup returns CDR1 SEHNR and CDR2 FQNEAQ (reference sequence). The CDR3 length is 13 residues. CDR3 in DNA: TGTGCCAGCAGCTTCAGGGCCCAAGGGGAGCTGTTTTTT. Amino acids: CASSFRAQGELFF.

V gene TRBV4-3 combines with J gene TRBJ2-1; 9 bases agree with TRBD2. The V gene end was trimmed by 4 bases and the J gene end by 12 bases; junction bases not matched to a gene: 19. Germline V CDR1 and CDR2: LGHNA, YSLEER. The CDR3 contains 17 residues. The CDR3 reads CASSPQVISGGNLAQFF. The DNA for the CDR3 is TGCGCCAGCAGCCCACAAGTTATTAGCGGGGGCAATTTGGCGCAGTTCTTC.

The chain recombines TRBV5-1 with TRBJ2-2, with 10 bases aligning to TRBD2. The trim removed 4 bases at V and 4 bases at J, leaving 13 bases unmatched. The CDR3 is 18 amino acids. CDR1 is SGHRS and CDR2 is YFSETQ in the germline V gene. Here the CDR3 reads CASSPSEGLALFTGELFF. The CDR3 DNA reads as TGCGCCAGCAGCCCGTCGGAGGGACTAGCGTTGTTCACCGGGGAGCTGTTTTTT.

V and J are TRBV5-6 and TRBJ1-1; 9 bases are a match to TRBD1. Trimming at V came to 3 bases and at J to 5 bases, leaving 5 bases not matched to a gene. The CDR3 has 14 residues. Germline CDR1 SGHDT, CDR2 YYEEEE. The CDR3 nucleotides read TGTGCCAGCAGCTCCAGGGACAGGGTGACTGAAGCTTTCTTT. This translates into CASSSRDRVTEAFF.

The J gene is TRBJ1-5, the V gene TRBV4-1; 8 nucleotides align to TRBD1. V trimming: 3 bases; J trimming: 6 bases; junction bases outside the gene matches: 4. The germline gives CDR1 MGHRA, CDR2 YSYEKL. There are 14 residues in the CDR3. DNA of the CDR3: TGCGCCAGCAGCCAGGACAGGGATCGTCAGCCCCAGCATTTT. This translates into CASSQDRDRQPQHF.

The chain recombines TRBV21-1 with TRBJ1-6; the table calls TRBD1, which could not be checked here. TRBV21-1 is listed as a pseudogene. CDR3 length: 15 residues. The CDR3 region is CASSKHTGGVSPLHF. The CDR3 nucleotides read TGTGCCAGCAGCAAACATACAGGGGGCGTCTCACCCCTCCACTTT.